The TCR beta chain under discussion was sequenced for a study of T cells in Graves' hyperthyroidism and ophthalmopathy. Whole-study results and caveats: Ophthalmopathy was told apart from stable hyperthyroidism by a 13 V-J model.

Lactation, pregnancy, other autoimmune disease or uncontrolled infection led to exclusion of patients. Using 10 ml of fresh peripheral blood, PBMCs were prepared. This clonotype was observed a few times. The antigen remains unidentified. The trim removed 6 bases at V and 6 bases at J, leaving 11 bases unmatched. Per the germline V gene, CDR1 is SQVTM and CDR2 is ANQGSEA. The CDR3 consists of 14 residues. From RNA transcripts, TCR beta CDR3 regions were amplified. When the TCR CDR3 underwent first-round RT-PCR, the HTBI primer set was used. TCRdb passed the multiplex PCR reads through MiXCR, listing each CDR3 protein once. The sample lists about 740,000 distinct CDR3 sequences, about 15% occurring once.

The J gene is TRBJ1-1, the V gene TRBV29-1; 9 bases align to TRBD1. Sequencing was done on a sample of blood. The TCR originated in a woman between 18 and 29 years old with Graves' hyperthyroidism. In DNA, the CDR3 is TGCAGCGTAGATTTGGGACAGGGCTTCCCTGAAGCTTTCTTT. Residues: CSVDLGQGFPEAFF.